These 4 T cell receptor beta chains were sequenced from one sample in a study of beta chain features in type 1 diabetes. Expressed TCRB transcripts were sequenced because the entire RNA isolate underwent reverse transcription. Using immunoSEQ multiplex PCR, the repertoire was profiled, and TCRdb retains in-frame clones only, with some absent. The sample consists of just over 450,000 clones, 30% of them appearing once. The specimen was naive CD4+ T cells from blood. These TCRs come from a man aged 18-30 years in good health.

The sample holds a few counts of this clone. CDR3 nucleotides: TGTGCCAGCAGCTTACCAGCAGGGACCTACGAGCAGTACTTC. The encoded protein is CASSLPAGTYEQYF. J is TRBJ2-7 and V is TRBV7-2, with a possible D match to TRBD1 (5 bases). V lost 2 bases, J lost 2 bases, and 10 bases lay in between. The CDR3 contains 14 residues. Per germline, CDR1 SGHTA and CDR2 FQGNSA.

In its sample, this clone was seen a few times. Other nucleotide sequences in the sample specify the same CDR3. The chain uses TRBV29-1 and TRBJ2-5, with 13 bases lining up with TRBD2. The CDR3 is made up of 14 amino acids. The ends lost 2 bases at V and 4 bases at J; junction bases unmatched: 1. Germline CDR1 reads SQVTM; CDR2 reads ANQGSEA. The CDR3 here is CSVETSGRGETQYF. The CDR3, as DNA: TGCAGCGTTGAAACTAGCGGGAGGGGAGAGACCCAGTACTTC.

This clone has a handful of counts. The J gene is TRBJ2-7, the V gene TRBV4-2, with 10 nucleotides matching TRBD2. V lost 0 bases, J lost 3 bases, and 5 bases stayed unmatched. Germline CDR1 is LGHNA and CDR2 is YNFKEQ. The CDR3 contains 16 residues. The chain's CDR3 is CASSQDRASGSYEQYF. The CDR3 DNA reads TGTGCCAGCAGCCAAGATCGAGCTAGCGGGAGCTACGAGCAGTACTTC.

CDR3 amino acids: CASSAGGNIQYF. The CDR3 DNA follows: TGTGCCAGCAGCGCGGGCGGAAACATTCAGTACTTC. This chain uses TRBV6-6 with TRBJ2-4, with a weak D call TRBD2 (5 bases). CDR1 is MNHNY, CDR2 SVGAGI, per germline (reference sequence). Trimming shortened V by 6 bases and J by 6 bases, and 9 bases separated the two germline ends. The CDR3 is 12 residues long.